The sequence of this TCR beta chain was determined in a study of blood T cell repertoires in COVID-19. Assay used: immunoSEQ multiplex PCR; TCRdb lists only in-frame clones, some missing. The repertoire holds about 84,000 clones, approximately 82% seen once, with less than 40% in the top ten. V dropped 6 bases and J dropped 13 bases, with 19 bases sitting between them. CDR3 length: 13 residues. CDR1 is MRHNA and CDR2 is SNTAGT in the germline V gene. The chain is built from TRBV6-4 and TRBJ1-5, with no clear D. The TCR was taken from a man older than 75 with active or convalescent COVID-19. The material sequenced was peripheral blood. The CDR3 reads CASSVEESAPQHF. CDR3 nucleotides: TGTGCCAGCAGCGTCGAGGAATCAGCCCCACAGCATTTT.